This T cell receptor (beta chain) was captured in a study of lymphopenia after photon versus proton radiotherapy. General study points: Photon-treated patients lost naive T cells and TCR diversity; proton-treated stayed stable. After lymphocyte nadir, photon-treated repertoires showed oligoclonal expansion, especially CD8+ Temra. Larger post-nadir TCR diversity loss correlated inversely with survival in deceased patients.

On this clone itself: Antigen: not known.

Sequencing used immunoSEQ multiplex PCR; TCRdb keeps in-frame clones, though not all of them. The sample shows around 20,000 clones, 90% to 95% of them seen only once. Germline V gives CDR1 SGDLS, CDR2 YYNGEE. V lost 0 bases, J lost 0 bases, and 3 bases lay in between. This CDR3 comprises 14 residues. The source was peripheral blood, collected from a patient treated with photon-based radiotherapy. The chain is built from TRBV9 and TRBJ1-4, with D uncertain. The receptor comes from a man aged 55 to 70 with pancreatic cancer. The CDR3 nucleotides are TGTGCCAGCAGCGTAGCTTCAACTAATGAAAAACTGTTTTTT. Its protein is CASSVASTNEKLFF.